These T cell receptor beta chains were read from a single sample in a study of cytomegalovirus exposure and HLA in healthy donors. Clones were read by immunoSEQ multiplex PCR, and TCRdb kept only the in-frame ones, dropping some. The ten most abundant clones cover around 2.2% of a sample with some 150,000 clones. The sequenced sample consisted of PBMCs. All receptors derive from a woman aged 18-29 years in good health and CMV-seronegative. CDR3s include the opening cysteine and the closing phenylalanine or tryptophan. D genes are given only for firm matches.

v_call: TRBV6-1
cdr3_length: 13
d_call: .
j_call: TRBJ2-1
cdr3_nt: TGTGCCAGCAGTGTCTGGGAGAGCAATGAGCAGTTCTTC
cdr3_aa: CASSVWESNEQFF

v_call: TRBV19
cdr3_length: 15
d_call: TRBD1
j_call: TRBJ1-4
cdr3_nt: TGTGCCAGTAGCCAATCCCGGGACAGCAATGAAAAACTGTTTTTT
cdr3_aa: CASSQSRDSNEKLFF

v_call: TRBV5-1
cdr3_length: 16
d_call: TRBD2
j_call: TRBJ2-3
cdr3_nt: TGCGCCAGCAGCGGGCTGACTAGCGGGGGTACAGATACGCAGTATTTT
cdr3_aa: CASSGLTSGGTDTQYF

v_call: TRBV7-9
cdr3_length: 12
d_call: .
j_call: TRBJ2-2
cdr3_nt: TGTGCCAGCGGTCCGGGGAACGGGGAGCTGTTTTTT
cdr3_aa: CASGPGNGELFF

v_call: TRBV5-1
cdr3_length: 15
d_call: TRBD1
j_call: TRBJ2-5
cdr3_nt: TGCGCCAGCAGCCTATCTCAGGGGGCAGGGGAGACCCAGTACTTC
cdr3_aa: CASSLSQGAGETQYF

v_call: TRBV30
cdr3_length: 15
d_call: TRBD2
j_call: TRBJ2-3
cdr3_nt: TGTGCCTGGAGTTATTTAGCGGGAGGCGCAGATACGCAGTATTTT
cdr3_aa: CAWSYLAGGADTQYF

v_call: TRBV27
cdr3_length: 13
d_call: .
j_call: TRBJ2-1
cdr3_nt: TGTGCCAGCAGTATCACAGGGTTTGATGAGCAGTTCTTC
cdr3_aa: CASSITGFDEQFF

v_call: TRBV10-3
cdr3_length: 15
d_call: TRBD1
j_call: TRBJ1-3
cdr3_nt: TGTGCCATCGCCACAGGGGGCACGTCTGGAAACACCATATATTTT
cdr3_aa: CAIATGGTSGNTIYF

v_call: TRBV28
cdr3_length: 13
d_call: .
j_call: TRBJ1-2
cdr3_nt: TGTGCCAGCAGAACCGACAGGAACTATGGCTACACCTTC
cdr3_aa: CASRTDRNYGYTF

v_call: TRBV9
cdr3_length: 15
d_call: TRBD1
j_call: TRBJ2-1
cdr3_nt: TGTGCCAGCAGCGTAGGACAGGGTACCTACAATGAGCAGTTCTTC
cdr3_aa: CASSVGQGTYNEQFF

v_call: TRBV6-5
cdr3_length: 13
d_call: .
j_call: TRBJ1-5
cdr3_nt: TGTGCCAGCAGTTTCCAGCGTGGTCAGCCCCAGCATTTT
cdr3_aa: CASSFQRGQPQHF

v_call: TRBV5-8
cdr3_length: 17
d_call: TRBD2
j_call: TRBJ2-1
cdr3_nt: TGTGCCAGCAGCCCCGAAGGGACTAGCGGGTCCGCCAATGAGCAGTTCTTC
cdr3_aa: CASSPEGTSGSANEQFF

v_call: TRBV5-1
cdr3_length: 13
d_call: .
j_call: TRBJ1-1
cdr3_nt: TGCGCCAGCAGCTCCGGGGGGGGCACTGAAGCTTTCTTT
cdr3_aa: CASSSGGGTEAFF

v_call: TRBV2
cdr3_length: 13
d_call: .
j_call: TRBJ2-1
cdr3_nt: TGTGCCAGCAGTGAAGGTTGGGGGCGCGAGCAGTTCTTC
cdr3_aa: CASSEGWGREQFF

v_call: TRBV29-1
cdr3_length: 15
d_call: .
j_call: TRBJ2-2
cdr3_nt: TGCAGCGCCTTGGGCACCGGGGTTCGGACCGGGGAGCTGTTTTTT
cdr3_aa: CSALGTGVRTGELFF

v_call: TRBV14
cdr3_length: 15
d_call: TRBD1
j_call: TRBJ2-4
cdr3_nt: TGTGCCAGCAGCCAATGGACAGGCTACAAAAACATTCAGTACTTC
cdr3_aa: CASSQWTGYKNIQYF

v_call: TRBV5-4
cdr3_length: 12
d_call: TRBD1
j_call: TRBJ1-2
cdr3_nt: TGTGCCAGCAGTCGGGACAGGGTCGGCTACACCTTC
cdr3_aa: CASSRDRVGYTF

v_call: TRBV2
cdr3_length: 16
d_call: TRBD2
j_call: TRBJ2-7
cdr3_nt: TGTGCCAGCACCCCCACGGGGCGGGAGCCCTCCTACGAGCAGTACTTC
cdr3_aa: CASTPTGREPSYEQYF

v_call: TRBV6-1
cdr3_length: 12
d_call: TRBD2
j_call: TRBJ2-7
cdr3_nt: TGTGCCACCCGACTAGCAACCTACGAGCAGTACTTC
cdr3_aa: CATRLATYEQYF

v_call: TRBV7-2
cdr3_length: 19
d_call: TRBD1
j_call: TRBJ2-6
cdr3_nt: TGTGCCAGCAGCTACGGAGTGGCGGGACAGGACTCTGGGGCCAACGTCCTGACTTTC
cdr3_aa: CASSYGVAGQDSGANVLTF

v_call: TRBV5-5
cdr3_length: 12
d_call: .
j_call: TRBJ2-1
cdr3_nt: TGTGCCAGCAGCTGGACAGACGGTGAGCAGTTCTTC
cdr3_aa: CASSWTDGEQFF

v_call: TRBV15
cdr3_length: 15
d_call: TRBD1
j_call: TRBJ2-7
cdr3_nt: TGTGCCACCAGCAAGGGGACAGGGGGCCGGAACGAGCAGTACTTC
cdr3_aa: CATSKGTGGRNEQYF

v_call: TRBV5-6
cdr3_length: 12
d_call: .
j_call: TRBJ1-1
cdr3_nt: TGTGCCAGCAGCTTGTTAAACACTGAAGCTTTCTTT
cdr3_aa: CASSLLNTEAFF

v_call: TRBV30
cdr3_length: 16
d_call: TRBD2
j_call: TRBJ2-3
cdr3_nt: TGTGCCTGGAGTGACCGTAGGCTAGCGGTTACAGATACGCAGTATTTT
cdr3_aa: CAWSDRRLAVTDTQYF

v_call: TRBV11-3
cdr3_length: 15
d_call: .
j_call: TRBJ1-1
cdr3_nt: TGTGCCAGCAGCTTAGGGGCAGCTCTGAACACTGAAGCTTTCTTT
cdr3_aa: CASSLGAALNTEAFF

v_call: TRBV29-1
cdr3_length: 13
d_call: TRBD1
j_call: TRBJ2-3
cdr3_nt: TGCAGTGCACAAATGGACAGGGAAGATACGCAGTATTTT
cdr3_aa: CSAQMDREDTQYF

v_call: TRBV28
cdr3_length: 12
d_call: .
j_call: TRBJ1-2
cdr3_nt: TGTGCCAGCAGTTTAGGGGCTTATGGCTACACCTTC
cdr3_aa: CASSLGAYGYTF

v_call: TRBV19
cdr3_length: 15
d_call: .
j_call: TRBJ2-1
cdr3_nt: TGTGCCAGTAGTATTGGGGAGACTCCCTCCAATGAGCAGTTCTTC
cdr3_aa: CASSIGETPSNEQFF

v_call: TRBV29-1
cdr3_length: 13
d_call: TRBD1
j_call: TRBJ1-5
cdr3_nt: TGCAGCGTCGCGACAGGGGGGAATCAGCCCCAGCATTTT
cdr3_aa: CSVATGGNQPQHF